The rows below give T cell receptor beta chains drawn from one sample of a study of control samples from healthy donors and cancer patients. Assay: immunoSEQ multiplex PCR; the TCRdb copy retains only in-frame clones and omits some. The repertoire consists of 120,000 or so clones, with more than 75% occurring once and the leading ten covering roughly 3%. Sequencing was performed on blood. The receptors come from a man in his sixties in good health. Both conserved end residues are part of each CDR3. A D gene is named only where the DNA matches it firmly. Size tells how often a clone was seen (once, few, many) or the class of an expanded clone, and some rows leave it out.

TRBJ2-2,few,.,12,TRBV7-2,TGTGCCAGCAGCTTAGATTCCGGGGAGCTGTTTTTT,CASSLDSGELFF
TRBJ1-1,.,.,13,TRBV12-3/TRBV12-4,TGTGCCAGCAGTTTATCCCAGAACACTGAAGCTTTCTTT,CASSLSQNTEAFF
TRBJ2-3,.,.,16,TRBV7-2,TGTGCCAGCAGCTACACCCCAACTCTGAGCACAGATACGCAGTATTTT,CASSYTPTLSTDTQYF
TRBJ2-5,.,TRBD2,15,TRBV5-1,TGCGCCAGCAGCTTGGCTCCGGGACTAGAGGAGACCCAGTACTTC,CASSLAPGLEETQYF
TRBJ1-6,few,.,13,TRBV6-4,TGTGCCAGCGGTCGGGACAATAATTCACCCCTCCACTTT,CASGRDNNSPLHF
TRBJ1-4,.,.,14,TRBV2,TGTGCCAGCAGTGGCTACCTAGTGGGTGAAAAACTGTTTTTT,CASSGYLVGEKLFF
TRBJ2-2,.,.,14,TRBV7-3,TGTGCCAGCAGCCAGGACGGGGACACCGGGGAGCTGTTTTTT,CASSQDGDTGELFF
TRBJ1-4,.,.,14,TRBV29-1,TGCAGCGTAAATAACACAGCAACTAATGAAAAACTGTTTTTT,CSVNNTATNEKLFF
TRBJ2-1,.,.,14,TRBV5-4,TGTGCCAGCGGTTGGATAGACTCCTACAATGAGCAGTTCTTC,CASGWIDSYNEQFF
TRBJ2-3,once,.,13,TRBV6-5,TGTGCCAGCCTGACACCCTACACAGATACGCAGTATTTT,CASLTPYTDTQYF
TRBJ2-1,.,.,14,TRBV9,TGTGCCAGCAGCGTTCAGGGTCCCTACAATGAGCAGTTCTTC,CASSVQGPYNEQFF
TRBJ1-6,.,.,14,TRBV7-8,TGTGCCAGCAGCTTCTCAGAGAGTGCTTCACCCCTCCACTTT,CASSFSESASPLHF
TRBJ1-5,.,TRBD1,15,TRBV28,TGTGCCAGCAGCCTCCTCGACAGGGAGGATCAGCCCCAGCATTTT,CASSLLDREDQPQHF
TRBJ1-5,once,TRBD1,15,TRBV5-1,TGCGCCAGCAGCTTGGGGACAGGGTTCGGTCAGCCCCAGCATTTT,CASSLGTGFGQPQHF